What follows are 18 T cell receptor beta chains derived from one specimen sequenced in a study of T cells in Graves' hyperthyroidism and ophthalmopathy. The CDR3 regions of TCR beta were amplified from RNA transcripts. A first-round RT-PCR of the TCR CDR3 used the HTBI primer set. TCRdb itself ran the multiplex PCR reads through MiXCR, one entry per CDR3 protein. Found here are under 400,000 distinct CDR3 sequences, around 13% of them singletons; the top ten hold 9.2%. What was sequenced was blood. The receptors were gathered from a woman aged 18-35 years with Graves' hyperthyroidism.

As regards this clonotype: Just one base apart from a much larger clone, this may be a read error. This rearrangement joins TRBV11-2 to TRBJ1-2, with 8 bases aligning to TRBD1. CDR1 is SGHAT, CDR2 FQNNGV, per germline. This CDR3 is 18 amino acids long. The CDR3 DNA follows: TGTGCCAGCAACTTAATTACCGGGACAGGCCGCGGGTCCTATGGCTACACCTTC. It is translated as CASNLITGTGRGSYGYTF.

This clonotype was counted at least ten times. The V call is TRBV2, the J call TRBJ2-1, with D possibly being TRBD1 or TRBD2 (6 bases each). Germline values: CDR1 SNHLY, CDR2 FYNNEI. Trimming left V 8 bases short and J 7 bases short, with 15 bases between. This CDR3 spans 13 amino acids. The CDR3 sequence: CASGGGTPNEQFF. Written as DNA, the CDR3 is TGTGCCAGCGGAGGGGGGACTCCTAATGAGCAGTTCTTC.

This clonotype was picked up many times. The rearrangement uses TRBV14 and TRBJ2-3; unclear D gene. Looked up from germline, CDR1 is SGHDN and CDR2 is FVKESK. Trimming pared 0 bases from V and 2 bases from J, leaving 9 bases between. This CDR3 region has 15 residues. CDR3 in DNA: TGTGCCAGCAGCCAAGAGGCAACTAACACAGATACGCAGTATTTT. Protein product: CASSQEATNTDTQYF.

This clonotype was observed many times. V gene TRBV13 combines with J gene TRBJ1-1; TRBD1 might be the D (6 bases). This CDR3 contains 14 residues. Deletions cut 7 bases from V and 1 base from J, with 13 bases between. CDR1 is PRHDT and CDR2 is FYEKMQ in the germline V gene (reference sequence). DNA of the CDR3: TGTGCCAGCACCCATTCGGGGGCGAACACTGAAGCTTTCTTT. It specifies CASTHSGANTEAFF.

This clonotype was counted a few times. The gene calls are TRBV4-1 and TRBJ2-1, with 12 bases lining up with TRBD2. The germline gives CDR1 MGHRA, CDR2 YSYEKL. Trimming removed 0 bases from V and 7 bases from J; junction bases left unmatched: 4. CDR3 length: 16 amino acids. In nucleotides, the CDR3 is TGCGCCAGCAGCCAAGAAAGGACTAGCGGGAAAAATGAGCAGTTCTTC. This gives the protein CASSQERTSGKNEQFF.

The rearrangement uses TRBV28 and TRBJ2-1, with 7 positions matching TRBD1. Germline lookup yields CDR1 MDHEN and CDR2 SYDVKM. The J segment lost 8 bases and the V segment lost 6 bases, leaving 7 bases of the junction unmatched. This CDR3 has 13 residues. CDR3 coding DNA: TGTGCCAGCAGATCAGGGGGTTCGGATGAGCAGTTCTTC. The encoded protein is CASRSGGSDEQFF. Drawing the rest from reference TRBV28 and TRBJ2-1, the complete variable domain is DVKVTQSSRYLVKRTGEKVFLECVQDMDHENMFWYRQDPGLGLRLIYFSYDVKMKEKGDIPEGYSVSREKKERFSLILESASTNQTSMYLCASRSGGSDEQFFGPGTRLTVL.

This clonotype has at least ten counts. The rearrangement joins TRBV14 to TRBJ2-7, with a possible D match to TRBD2 (5 bases). The CDR3 consists of 15 residues. The V and J ends lost 0 bases and 2 bases respectively, with 11 bases between them. Looked up from germline, CDR1 is SGHDN and CDR2 is FVKESK. CDR3 in DNA: TGTGCCAGCAGCCAAGATCACGGGAACCCCTACGAGCAGTACTTC. It encodes CASSQDHGNPYEQYF.

Ten or more counts support this clonotype. The rearrangement links TRBV28 to TRBJ1-2, with D possibly being TRBD1 (5 bases). The V end was cut by 5 bases, the J end by 1 base, with 11 bases between. Germline assignment: CDR1 MDHEN and CDR2 SYDVKM. This CDR3 comprises 14 residues. The CDR3 loop reads CASSPYGGNYGYTF. The CDR3 DNA reads TGTGCCAGCAGTCCCTACGGGGGTAACTATGGCTACACCTTC.

A remark on this clonotype: A much larger clone is a single base away; this may be a read error. The chain combines TRBV19 with TRBJ2-1; the D gene is possibly TRBD1 (6 bases). Germline CDR1 reads LNHDA; CDR2 reads SQIVND (reference sequence). Trimming shortened V by 3 bases and J by 0 bases, and 9 bases separated the two germline ends. The CDR3 totals 15 residues. CDR3 sequence: CASSMGASSYNEQFF. The CDR3 bases are TGTGCCAGTAGTATGGGGGCCTCCTCCTACAATGAGCAGTTCTTC.

V and J are TRBV19 and TRBJ1-2; the D is unclear. The CDR3 loop spans 13 amino acids. Germline-derived CDR1 and CDR2 are LNHDA and SQIVND (reference sequence). Deletions cut 5 bases from V and 4 bases from J, with 11 bases between. The CDR3 is CASSSLGLYGYTF. CDR3 sequence (DNA): TGTGCCAGTAGTTCTTTAGGCCTCTATGGCTACACCTTC.

This clonotype was recorded many times. The chain links TRBV10-3 to TRBJ2-7; D is ambiguous. Trimming removed 0 bases from V and 0 bases from J, with 12 bases in between. CDR1 is ENHRY, CDR2 SYGVKD, per germline. The CDR3 is made up of 16 amino acids. Written as DNA, the CDR3 is TGTGCCATCAGTGAGTCGAGTCCCCGATACTCCTACGAGCAGTACTTC. Protein sequence: CAISESSPRYSYEQYF.

This clonotype was seen repeatedly, ten times or more. The V call is TRBV3-1, the J call TRBJ1-2, with D possibly being TRBD1 (5 bases). The CDR3 sequence is 15 residues long. Trimming removed 1 base from V and 4 bases from J, with 13 bases in between. The germline V gene encodes CDR1 LGHDT and CDR2 YNNKEL (reference sequence). Here the CDR3 DNA reads TGTGCCAGCAGCCAAGTTTATAATGGGGGCTATGGCTACACCTTC. This translates into CASSQVYNGGYGYTF.

This clonotype was recorded many times. The V and J genes are TRBV14 and TRBJ2-1, with D tentatively TRBD1 (6 bases). This CDR3 region has 14 residues. The V gene's germline CDR1 is SGHDN and CDR2 FVKESK. The V and J ends lost 2 bases and 5 bases respectively, with 10 bases between them. The CDR3: CASSQWTADNEQFF. CDR3 nucleotide sequence: TGTGCCAGCAGCCAATGGACAGCCGACAATGAGCAGTTCTTC.

This chain links TRBV10-1 with TRBJ2-1; no clear D gene. CDR1 and CDR2 from the germline V gene are WNHNN and SYGVQD (reference sequence). The CDR3 has 13 amino acids. Trimming left V 4 bases short and J 8 bases short, with 12 bases between. CDR3 region: CASSADLGDEQFF. CDR3 sequence (DNA): TGCGCCAGCAGTGCAGACCTGGGCGATGAGCAGTTCTTC.

This clonotype was detected ten times or more. The chain links TRBV7-2 to TRBJ2-1; 8 bases align to TRBD2. This CDR3 spans 16 amino acids. Germline V gives CDR1 SGHTA, CDR2 FQGNSA. V trimming: 2 bases; J trimming: 6 bases; junction bases outside the gene matches: 9. CDR3 loop: CASSLSQAGVSNEQFF. CDR3 in DNA: TGTGCCAGCAGCTTATCCCAAGCGGGAGTGTCCAATGAGCAGTTCTTC. Complete variable domain (other parts from reference TRBV7-2 and TRBJ2-1): GAGVSQSPSNKVTEKGKDVELRCDPISGHTALYWYRQSLGQGLEFLIYFQGNSAPDKSGLPSDRFSAERTGGSVSTLTIQRTQQEDSAVYLCASSLSQAGVSNEQFFGPGTRLTVL.

This clonotype turned up a few times. The gene calls are TRBV9 and TRBJ2-1; tentative D call: TRBD1 (6 bases). Germline CDR1 SGDLS, CDR2 YYNGEE. V gave up 0 bases and J gave up 6 bases, with 10 bases separating them. This CDR3 spans 14 amino acids. The CDR3 bases are TGTGCCAGCAGCGTAGTCGGGACATCCAATGAGCAGTTCTTC. Translated: CASSVVGTSNEQFF.

This clonotype was observed many times. V gene TRBV28 combines with J gene TRBJ2-3; 7 nucleotides align to TRBD2. V shed 5 bases, J shed 3 bases, and the junction held 11 bases outside the gene matches. The V gene's germline CDR1 is MDHEN and CDR2 SYDVKM. The CDR3 is made up of 16 amino acids. The chain's CDR3 is CASSPGTGGRTDTQYF. The CDR3 coding sequence is TGTGCCAGCAGTCCCGGGACCGGGGGGAGGACAGATACGCAGTATTTT.

Many counts were recorded for this clonotype. The chain links TRBV6-2 or TRBV6-3 to TRBJ2-5, with TRBD1 as a possible D gene (5 bases). Germline-derived CDR1 and CDR2 are MNHEY and SVGEGT. This CDR3 region has 14 residues. Trimming left V 5 bases short and J 2 bases short, with 12 bases between. The CDR3 loop reads CASSQQDIQETQYF. DNA of the CDR3: TGTGCCAGCAGTCAACAGGACATTCAAGAGACCCAGTACTTC.